This passage covers 26 T cell receptor beta chains from one sample sequenced in a study of blood T cell repertoires in COVID-19. The assay was immunoSEQ multiplex PCR, and TCRdb's table has in-frame clones only and misses some. The data contain under 400,000 clones, around 87% of them seen just once; the ten biggest clones take up 6.5% to 8%. The source material was peripheral blood. These receptors were obtained from a man between 18 and 35 years old with active or convalescent COVID-19.

V usage is TRBV13 and J usage is TRBJ2-1, with 7 positions matching TRBD2. V was clipped by 0 bases and J by 2 bases; unmatched bases: 4. CDR1 and CDR2 from the germline V gene are PRHDT and FYEKMQ (reference sequence). There are 16 residues in the CDR3. CDR3 nucleotides: TGTGCCAGCAGCTTAGGCCCTAGCGGAGCCTACAATGAGCAGTTCTTC. Translating gives CASSLGPSGAYNEQFF.

This chain connects TRBV7-2 to TRBJ1-5, with 9 bases aligning to TRBD1. CDR1 is SGHTA and CDR2 is FQGNSA in the germline V gene. The CDR3 spans 15 residues. The V segment lost 3 bases and the J segment 6 bases; nucleotides outside the gene matches: 6. This chain's CDR3 is CASSFSGQGRQPQHF. CDR3 nucleotides: TGTGCCAGCAGCTTCTCAGGACAGGGGCGTCAGCCCCAGCATTTT.

The rearrangement links TRBV7-2 to TRBJ1-3, with D possibly matching TRBD1 (6 bases). Germline lookup yields CDR1 SGHTA and CDR2 FQGNSA. V dropped 1 base and J dropped 0 bases, with 7 bases sitting between them. CDR3 length: 15 amino acids. CDR3 nucleotides: TGTGCCAGCAGCTTAGGGACAGTCTCTGGAAACACCATATATTTT. This translates into CASSLGTVSGNTIYF. Looking up the rest from reference TRBV7-2 and TRBJ1-3 gives the full variable domain: GAGVSQSPSNKVTEKGKDVELRCDPISGHTALYWYRQSLGQGLEFLIYFQGNSAPDKSGLPSDRFSAERTGGSVSTLTIQRTQQEDSAVYLCASSLGTVSGNTIYFGEGSWLTVV.

The chain recombines TRBV6-4 with TRBJ2-2, with 10 positions matching TRBD2. This CDR3 spans 15 amino acids. Trimming at V came to 4 bases and at J to 6 bases, leaving 5 bases not matched to a gene. In germline, CDR1 is MRHNA, CDR2 SNTAGT. The CDR3 nucleotides are TGTGCCAGCAGTGCCCTAGCGGGAGCTTCCGGGGAGCTGTTTTTT. As protein: CASSALAGASGELFF.

The V and J genes are TRBV6-6 and TRBJ1-2; possible D gene TRBD1, 6 bases. Germline V gene sequence: CDR1 MNHNY, CDR2 SVGAGI (reference sequence). Trimming stripped 6 bases from V and 4 bases from J, with 18 bases between. This CDR3 region has 15 residues. As DNA, the CDR3 is TGTGCCAGCAGCCCCTCTGGACAGCAGGTCTATGGCTACACCTTC. Encoded protein: CASSPSGQQVYGYTF.

The chain couples TRBV5-5 to TRBJ2-5; 10 bases are a match to TRBD1. V lost 4 bases and J lost 0; bases outside the gene matches: 6. Germline V CDR1 and CDR2: SGHKS, YYEKEE (reference sequence). The CDR3 covers 16 residues. The CDR3 region has the DNA TGTGCCAGCAGCCCAAGGACAGGGGGTGACCAAGAGACCCAGTACTTC. This encodes CASSPRTGGDQETQYF.

There are many counts of this clone. The chain recombines TRBV3-1 (or the pseudogene TRBV3-2) with TRBJ2-7; TRBD1 agrees at 8 bases. V dropped 8 bases and J dropped 2; count of bases not matched to a gene: 5. Germline CDR1 is LGHDT and CDR2 is YNNKEL (reference sequence). The CDR3 loop spans 13 amino acids. The CDR3 region has the DNA TGTGCCAGCCAGAGACAGGGGCCCTACGAGCAGTACTTC. Its translation: CASQRQGPYEQYF.

The chain uses TRBV21-1 and TRBJ2-1; the table names TRBD2, a call not compared with the DNA. TRBV21-1 is a pseudogene locus. The CDR3 sequence is 16 residues long. CDR3 region: CASSKGRGSSYNEQFF. CDR3 in DNA: TGTGCCAGCAGCAAAGGTCGGGGAAGCTCCTACAATGAGCAGTTCTTC.

The chain joins TRBV11-3 to TRBJ2-1, with 8 bases aligning to TRBD2. The V and J ends lost 0 bases and 4 bases, in that order; junction bases with no gene match: 2. Germline values: CDR1 SGHNT, CDR2 YENEEA. CDR3 length: 15 amino acids. CDR3 in amino acids: CASSLEAGVYNEQFF. DNA of the CDR3: TGTGCCAGCAGCTTAGAAGCGGGGGTGTACAATGAGCAGTTCTTC.

The chain employs TRBV23-1 and TRBJ1-1; 9 bases match TRBD1. TRBV23-1 is flagged as an ORF with uncertain function. This CDR3 has 19 residues. J lost 0 bases, V lost 2 bases, and 13 bases had no gene match. In DNA, the CDR3 is TGCGCCAGCAGTCAAACAATACACGGAGGACAGGGGATGAACACTGAAGCTTTCTTT. This sequence encodes CASSQTIHGGQGMNTEAFF.

The J gene is TRBJ2-5, the V gene TRBV27; TRBD2 matches at 11 bases. This CDR3 spans 17 amino acids. V gave up 2 bases and J gave up 6 bases; unmatched junction bases: 11. The germline V gene encodes CDR1 MNHEY and CDR2 SMNVEV (reference sequence). Here the CDR3 DNA reads TGTGCCAGCAGTTTAATTAGCGGGAGGGCCGGGACCAAGACCCAGTACTTC. Protein: CASSLISGRAGTKTQYF.

This chain uses TRBV6-5 with TRBJ2-1, with TRBD2 matching over 10 bases. The J segment lost 2 bases and the V segment lost 5 bases, leaving 3 bases of the junction unmatched. Germline-derived CDR1 and CDR2 are MNHEY and SVGAGI. The CDR3 sequence is 15 residues long. CDR3 DNA: TGTGCCAGCAGTACAACTAGCGGGGCCTACAATGAGCAGTTCTTC. Protein sequence: CASSTTSGAYNEQFF.

This clone came up once. The J gene is TRBJ2-2, the V gene TRBV18; D perhaps matches TRBD1 (5 bases). Trimming took 2 bases from V and 7 from J, leaving 17 bases between them. Germline V gene sequence: CDR1 KGHSH, CDR2 LQKENI. CDR3 length: 16 residues. CDR3 amino acids: CASSPYRPGNGGELFF. CDR3 in DNA: TGTGCCAGCTCACCATATCGGCCAGGGAATGGCGGGGAGCTGTTTTTT.

The rearrangement joins TRBV7-6 to TRBJ2-1; D might be TRBD2 (6 bases). The CDR3 runs to 20 residues. V lost 2 bases, J lost 3 bases, and 26 bases lay in between. Germline V CDR1 and CDR2: SGHVS, FNYEAQ. The CDR3 is CASSLLSAGRDLPIYNEQFF. CDR3 sequence (DNA): TGTGCCAGCAGCTTACTCTCCGCGGGACGGGACTTGCCCATCTACAATGAGCAGTTCTTC.

The chain combines TRBV2 with TRBJ2-7, with D tentatively TRBD1 (6 bases). The ends were cut back, 6 bases at V and 5 bases at J, with 17 bases in the middle. This CDR3 spans 14 amino acids. CDR1 SNHLY and CDR2 FYNNEI come from the germline V gene. The CDR3 coding sequence is TGTGCCAGCAGCCCACGGGAAGGGGGAAACGAGCAGTACTTC. Amino acids: CASSPREGGNEQYF. Drawing the rest from reference TRBV2 and TRBJ2-7, the complete variable domain is EPEVTQTPSHQVTQMGQEVILRCVPISNHLYFYWYRQILGQKVEFLVSFYNNEISEKSEIFDDQFSVERPDGSNFTLKIRSTKLEDSAMYFCASSPREGGNEQYFGPGTRLTVT.

This chain joins TRBV7-9 and TRBJ2-5, with TRBD2 identical over 13 bases. V gave up 6 bases and J gave up 4 bases; unmatched junction bases: 2. This CDR3 has 14 amino acids. The V gene's germline CDR1 is SEHNR and CDR2 FQNEAQ (reference sequence). CDR3 region: CASSGLAGAETQYF. CDR3 in DNA: TGTGCCAGCAGTGGACTAGCGGGGGCAGAGACCCAGTACTTC. The whole variable domain, remainder taken from reference TRBV7-9 and TRBJ2-5, is DTGVSQNPRHKITKRGQNVTFRCDPISEHNRLYWYRQTLGQGPEFLTYFQNEAQLEKSRLLSDRFSAERPKGSFSTLEIQRTEQGDSAMYLCASSGLAGAETQYFGPGTRLLVL.

CDR3 loop: CASRDSYNSPLHF. Written as DNA, the CDR3 is TGTGCCAGCAGGGACAGCTATAATTCACCCCTCCACTTT. This chain connects TRBV7-3 to TRBJ1-6; weak D call: TRBD1 (6 bases). Germline CDR1 and CDR2: SGHTA and FQGTGA. Between the trimmed V and J ends, which lost 6 bases and 3 bases, there was a span of 6 bases. The CDR3 covers 13 residues.

The chain couples TRBV18 to TRBJ1-6; 8 bases line up with TRBD1. The CDR3 is made up of 16 amino acids. V lost 6 bases, J lost 1 base, and 5 bases stayed unmatched. Germline V lookup: CDR1 KGHSH, CDR2 LQKENI. The CDR3 sequence: CASSLDRGSYNSPLHF. CDR3 in DNA: TGTGCCAGCTCTCTCGACAGGGGATCCTATAATTCACCCCTCCACTTT.

The V and J genes are TRBV9 and TRBJ2-7, with 8 bases fitting TRBD1. This CDR3 is 14 amino acids long. CDR1 and CDR2 (germline): SGDLS, YYNGEE. V was pared by 0 bases and J by 6 bases, with 5 bases of the junction left unmatched. CDR3 region: CASSVVGQGGEQYF. The CDR3 DNA is TGTGCCAGCAGCGTAGTAGGACAGGGAGGCGAGCAGTACTTC.

The rearrangement joins TRBV3-1 (or the pseudogene TRBV3-2) to TRBJ1-1; D is perhaps TRBD1 (6 bases). CDR1 is LGHDT, CDR2 YNNKEL, per germline (reference sequence). Deletions cut 5 bases from V and 10 bases from J, with 14 bases between. This CDR3 has 12 amino acids. The DNA of the CDR3 is TGTGCCAGCAGCTCAGGGGAAGGCTCAGCTTTCTTT. It translates to CASSSGEGSAFF.

The gene calls are TRBV13 and TRBJ1-2; the match to TRBD1 covers 8 bases. The CDR3 has 17 amino acids. V shed 4 bases, J shed 0 bases, and the junction held 10 bases outside the gene matches. Germline-derived CDR1 and CDR2 are PRHDT and FYEKMQ (reference sequence). CDR3 loop: CASSSRTGTHANYGYTF. The CDR3 DNA reads TGTGCCAGCAGCTCCCGGACAGGGACACATGCTAACTATGGCTACACCTTC.

The chain has TRBV7-2 and TRBJ1-2, with unresolved D. The CDR3 sequence is 15 residues long. The germline V gene encodes CDR1 SGHTA and CDR2 FQGNSA. V was cut by 3 bases and J by 0 bases, with 11 bases left in between. The CDR3 protein is CASSFVRYSNYGYTF. CDR3 DNA sequence: TGTGCCAGCAGCTTCGTGAGATACTCTAACTATGGCTACACCTTC.

The CDR3 reads CASRSGGEGQSGTQYF. In DNA, the CDR3 is TGTGCCAGCAGGTCCGGGGGGGAGGGCCAAAGTGGTACGCAGTATTTT. V and J are TRBV6-6 and TRBJ2-3; TRBD2 matches at 8 bases. The CDR3 has 16 amino acids. Trimming took 6 bases from V and 8 from J; bases not matched to a gene: 16. The germline gives CDR1 MNHNY, CDR2 SVGAGI (reference sequence).

This chain uses TRBV7-2 with TRBJ2-7; no firm D call. CDR1 and CDR2 from the germline V gene are SGHTA and FQGNSA. V was shortened by 2 bases and J by 5 bases, with 7 bases between the two germline ends. CDR3 size: 12 residues. The CDR3 spells CASSLRVDEQYF. The CDR3 DNA reads TGTGCCAGCAGCTTACGGGTAGACGAGCAGTACTTC.

The chain uses TRBV24-1 and TRBJ1-1; 7 bases are a match to TRBD1. V gave up 2 bases and J gave up 2 bases; unmatched junction bases: 10. CDR3 length equals 17 residues. Looked up from germline, CDR1 is KGHDR and CDR2 is SFDVKD. The chain's CDR3 is CATSDSPGGAGNTEAFF. CDR3 nucleotides: TGTGCCACCAGTGATTCGCCAGGGGGTGCCGGAAACACTGAAGCTTTCTTT.

The chain combines TRBV24-1 with TRBJ2-3; TRBD2 matches at 13 bases. Germline trimming cut 4 bases from V and 6 bases from J; bases unmatched to any gene: 6. Looked up from germline, CDR1 is KGHDR and CDR2 is SFDVKD. The CDR3 is 16 amino acids. CDR3: CATSETSGGRIDTQYF. CDR3 nucleotides: TGTGCCACCAGTGAGACTAGCGGGGGGCGCATTGATACGCAGTATTTT.